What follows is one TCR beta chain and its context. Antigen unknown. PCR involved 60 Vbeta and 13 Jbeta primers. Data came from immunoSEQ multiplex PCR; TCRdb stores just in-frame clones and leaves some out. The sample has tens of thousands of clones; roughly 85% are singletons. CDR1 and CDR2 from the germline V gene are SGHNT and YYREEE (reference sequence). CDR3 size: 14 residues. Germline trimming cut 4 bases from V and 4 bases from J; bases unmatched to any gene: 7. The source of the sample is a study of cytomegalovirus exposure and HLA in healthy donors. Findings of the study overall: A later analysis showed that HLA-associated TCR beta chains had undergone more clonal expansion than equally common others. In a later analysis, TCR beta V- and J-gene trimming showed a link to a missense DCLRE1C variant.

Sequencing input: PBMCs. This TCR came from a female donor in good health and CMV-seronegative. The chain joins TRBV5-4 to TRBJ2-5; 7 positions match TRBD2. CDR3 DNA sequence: TGTGCCAGCAGCCTGGTGGGGGGGGGAGAGACCCAGTACTTC. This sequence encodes CASSLVGGGETQYF. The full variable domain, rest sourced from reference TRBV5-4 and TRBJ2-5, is ETGVTQSPTHLIKTRGQQVTLRCSSQSGHNTVSWYQQALGQGPQFIFQYYREEENGRGNFPPRFSGLQFPNYSSELNVNALELDDSALYLCASSLVGGGETQYFGPGTRLLVL.